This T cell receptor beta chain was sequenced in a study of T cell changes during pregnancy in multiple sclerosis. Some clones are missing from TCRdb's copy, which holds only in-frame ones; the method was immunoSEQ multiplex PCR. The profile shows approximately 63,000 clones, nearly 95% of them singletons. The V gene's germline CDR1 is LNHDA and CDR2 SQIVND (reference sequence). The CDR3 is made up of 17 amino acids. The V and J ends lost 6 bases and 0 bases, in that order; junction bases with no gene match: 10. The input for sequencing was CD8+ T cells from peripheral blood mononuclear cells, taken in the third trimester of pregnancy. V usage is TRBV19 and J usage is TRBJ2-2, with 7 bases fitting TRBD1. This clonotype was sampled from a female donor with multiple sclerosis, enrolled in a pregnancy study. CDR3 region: CASSPYWGTANTGELFF. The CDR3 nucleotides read TGTGCCAGTAGCCCTTATTGGGGGACAGCGAACACCGGGGAGCTGTTTTTT.